Below, 31 T cell receptor beta chains from the same sample are listed, as sequenced in a study of blood T cell repertoires in COVID-19. This table comes from immunoSEQ multiplex PCR, and its TCRdb copy is limited to in-frame clones, with some not included. Of about 150,000 clones listed, under 85% are singletons. The source material was peripheral blood. The receptors here all came from a woman aged 80 or older with acute or convalescent COVID-19.

V gene TRBV25-1 combines with J gene TRBJ2-1, with 9 bases matching TRBD1. This CDR3 is built from 15 residues. The junction had 11 bases not matched to a gene; V was cut back by 7 bases and J by 7 bases. CDR1 is MGHDK and CDR2 is SYGVNS in the germline V gene. The CDR3 loop reads CASIPGDREENEQFF. CDR3 bases: TGTGCCAGCATCCCCGGGGACAGGGAGGAAAATGAGCAGTTCTTC. Looking up the rest from reference TRBV25-1 and TRBJ2-1 gives the full variable domain: EADIYQTPRYLVIGTGKKITLECSQTMGHDKMYWYQQDPGMELHLIHYSYGVNSTEKGDLSSESTVSRIRTEHFPLTLESARPSHTSQYLCASIPGDREENEQFFGPGTRLTVL.

CDR3: CASSPWLAGGETQYF. The CDR3, as DNA: TGTGCCAGCAGTCCCTGGCTAGCGGGAGGAGAGACGCAGTATTTT. This chain links TRBV27 with TRBJ2-3; 11 positions agree with TRBD2. The CDR3 is made up of 15 amino acids. The germline V gene has CDR1 MNHEY and CDR2 SMNVEV (reference sequence). Trimming at V came to 5 bases and at J to 9 bases, leaving 10 bases not matched to a gene.

The chain has TRBV6-1 and TRBJ2-3; D is unresolved. CDR3 length equals 13 residues. CDR1 and CDR2 (germline): MNHNS, SASEGT. V gave up 2 bases and J gave up 8 bases, with 11 bases separating them. The CDR3 sequence is CASSESRFGTQYF. The CDR3 DNA reads TGTGCCAGCAGTGAAAGTCGTTTCGGTACGCAGTATTTT.

V is TRBV20-1 and J is TRBJ2-3, with a possible D match to TRBD2 (6 bases). This CDR3 contains 15 residues. Deletions cut 6 bases from V and 2 bases from J, with 18 bases between. Germline V gene lookup returns CDR1 DFQATT and CDR2 SNEGSKA (reference sequence). This CDR3 is CSASMFGGITDTQYF. Written as DNA, the CDR3 is TGCAGTGCCAGTATGTTTGGGGGGATCACAGATACGCAGTATTTT.

Written as DNA, the CDR3 is TGTGCCAGCAGTTTAGCGTACAGTGAAGCTTTCTTT. Amino acid sequence: CASSLAYSEAFF. The J gene is TRBJ1-1, the V gene TRBV12-3 or TRBV12-4; no clear D gene. Trimming took 0 bases from V and 7 from J, leaving 6 bases between them. This CDR3 comprises 12 residues.

The chain is built from TRBV7-9 and TRBJ2-7; TRBD1 matches at 7 bases. Germline CDR1 is SEHNR and CDR2 is FQNEAQ (reference sequence). The J segment lost 7 bases and the V segment lost 5 bases, leaving 8 bases of the junction unmatched. CDR3 length: 13 amino acids. This CDR3 is CASSTHRGWEQYF. CDR3 DNA: TGTGCCAGCAGCACACACAGGGGATGGGAGCAGTACTTC.

V and J are TRBV19 and TRBJ2-1, with no clear D. The CDR3 runs to 14 residues. Germline-derived CDR1 and CDR2 are LNHDA and SQIVND (reference sequence). Trimming stripped 3 bases from V and 4 bases from J, with 10 bases between. The CDR3 loop is CASSIGETYNEQFF. In DNA form, the CDR3 reads TGTGCCAGTAGTATCGGTGAGACTTACAATGAGCAGTTCTTC.

The V gene is TRBV18, the J gene TRBJ1-1, with 8 bases aligning to TRBD1. The trim removed 8 bases at V and 5 bases at J, leaving 7 bases unmatched. Germline CDR1 KGHSH, CDR2 LQKENI. The CDR3 has 13 amino acids. The CDR3 here is CASQAGGNTEAFF. CDR3 coding DNA: TGTGCCAGCCAGGCAGGGGGCAATACTGAAGCTTTCTTT.

The chain carries TRBV19 and TRBJ2-2; 7 bases line up with TRBD2. CDR3 length: 14 amino acids. V was clipped by 7 bases and J by 4 bases; unmatched bases: 6. From germline, CDR1 is LNHDA and CDR2 SQIVND (reference sequence). The CDR3 spells CASTTSSGTGELFF. CDR3 sequence (DNA): TGTGCCAGTACCACATCTAGCGGCACCGGGGAGCTGTTTTTT. Together with reference TRBV19 and TRBJ2-2, the CDR3 gives the full variable domain: DGGITQSPKYLFRKEGQNVTLSCEQNLNHDAMYWYRQDPGQGLRLIYYSQIVNDFQKGDIAEGYSVSREKKESFPLTVTSAQKNPTAFYLCASTTSSGTGELFFGEGSRLTVL.

The CDR3 DNA follows: TGTGCCAGTAGTATAGGGGCAGCTAATCAGCCCCAGCATTTT. Its translation is CASSIGAANQPQHF. The gene calls are TRBV19 and TRBJ1-5; unclear D gene. Between the trimmed V and J ends, which lost 1 base and 4 bases, there was a span of 8 bases. Germline V gene sequence: CDR1 LNHDA, CDR2 SQIVND (reference sequence). The CDR3 has 14 amino acids.

The J gene is TRBJ1-2, the V gene TRBV5-1; TRBD1 agrees at 8 bases. CDR1 and CDR2 (germline): SGHRS, YFSETQ. Trimming took 0 bases from V and 7 from J; bases not matched to a gene: 8. The CDR3 covers 15 residues. The CDR3 loop is CASSLDGRGQVGYTF. The CDR3, as DNA: TGCGCCAGCAGCTTGGATGGCAGGGGGCAGGTTGGCTACACCTTC.

This clone was detected once. This chain joins TRBV2 and TRBJ2-1, with TRBD1 identical over 9 bases. V lost 4 bases, J lost 2 bases, and 3 bases stayed unmatched. CDR1 is SNHLY and CDR2 is FYNNEI in the germline V gene. The CDR3 totals 15 residues. CDR3 residues: CASSGQGGPYNEQFF. The DNA of the CDR3 is TGTGCCAGCAGTGGACAGGGGGGTCCCTACAATGAGCAGTTCTTC.

CDR3 residues: CASSAPGTSGADTQYF. The DNA of the CDR3 is TGTGCCAGCAGTGCCCCCGGGACTAGCGGGGCGGATACGCAGTATTTT. The chain combines TRBV28 with TRBJ2-3; 13 nucleotides align to TRBD2. Losses at the gene ends were 5 bases for V and 6 bases for J; bases not matched to a gene: 8. There are 16 residues in the CDR3. From germline, CDR1 is MDHEN and CDR2 SYDVKM.

This clone has only a few counts. The chain is built from TRBV12-2 and TRBJ1-2; the table's D gene call, TRBD1, was not cross checked with the DNA. TRBV12-2 is shown as a pseudogene. This CDR3 has 13 residues. The CDR3 protein is CASPPSGVGGYTF. CDR3 in DNA: TGTGCAAGTCCACCCTCAGGTGTAGGCGGCTACACCTTC.

The chain carries TRBV7-8 and TRBJ2-7; D is ambiguous. Germline V gene data show CDR1 as SGHVS and CDR2 as FQNEAQ. The CDR3 totals 11 residues. The V end lost 5 bases, the J end lost 3 bases, and 5 bases lay between the germline ends. The CDR3: CASSLYYEQYF. DNA for the CDR3: TGTGCCAGCAGCCTTTACTACGAGCAGTACTTC.

The chain is built from TRBV18 and TRBJ2-6; a weak D match, TRBD1 (7 bases). Germline V gene data show CDR1 as KGHSH and CDR2 as LQKENI. Trimming removed 3 bases from V and 1 base from J, with 16 bases in between. This CDR3 contains 18 residues. CDR3 sequence (DNA): TGTGCCAGCTCACCCGGTTCAGGGGGAGGTTCTGGGGCCAACGTCCTGACTTTC. The encoded protein is CASSPGSGGGSGANVLTF. The full variable domain, its missing parts supplied by reference TRBV18 and TRBJ2-6, is NAGVMQNPRHLVRRRGQEARLRCSPMKGHSHVYWYRQLPEEGLKFMVYLQKENIIDESGMPKERFSAEFPKEGPSILRIQQVVRGDSAAYFCASSPGSGGGSGANVLTFGAGSRLTVL.

The chain has TRBV3-1 (or the pseudogene TRBV3-2) and TRBJ2-1; 9 bases align to TRBD2. The germline V gene encodes CDR1 LGHDT and CDR2 YNNKEL (reference sequence). V shed 1 base and J 8 bases; nucleotides not matched to a gene: 12. The CDR3 length is 17 residues. The CDR3 nucleotides are TGTGCCAGCAGCCAAGGGGTAGCGGGAGCCTTTGTCGATGAGCAGTTCTTC. The encoded protein is CASSQGVAGAFVDEQFF.

A single count supports this clone. The chain recombines TRBV9 with TRBJ2-7; 14 positions agree with TRBD2. Germline V lookup: CDR1 SGDLS, CDR2 YYNGEE. V lost 3 bases, J lost 5 bases, and 1 base stayed unmatched. The CDR3 length is 14 residues. This chain's CDR3 is CASSGGLAGDEQYF. The CDR3 DNA follows: TGTGCCAGCAGCGGGGGACTAGCGGGGGACGAGCAGTACTTC.

CDR3 DNA: TGTGCCAGTAGTATGAGCCCGGGACAGGTGCTTCTTTCACCCCTCCACTTT. Translating gives CASSMSPGQVLLSPLHF. The J gene is TRBJ1-6, the V gene TRBV19; 8 nucleotides line up with TRBD1. The CDR3 covers 17 residues. Trimming cost V 3 bases and J 9 bases; bases outside gene matches: 13. The germline V gene has CDR1 LNHDA and CDR2 SQIVND (reference sequence).

This sequence joins TRBV6-5 and TRBJ1-2; 8 bases are shared with TRBD1. V shed 8 bases, J shed 7 bases, and the junction held 15 bases outside the gene matches. This CDR3 comprises 15 residues. Germline V CDR1 and CDR2: MNHEY, SVGAGI. CDR3 protein: CASFWTGHSSGGYTF. The CDR3 DNA reads TGTGCCAGCTTCTGGACAGGGCACTCTTCTGGTGGCTACACCTTC.

The J gene is TRBJ1-1, the V gene TRBV6-5, with TRBD1 as a possible D gene (6 bases). V was clipped by 2 bases and J by 9 bases, with 16 bases between them. Looked up from germline, CDR1 is MNHEY and CDR2 is SVGAGI. The CDR3 has 14 amino acids. The CDR3 nucleotides read TGTGCCAGCAGTTACACCCGACAGGTCCTACAAGCTTTCTTT. Residues: CASSYTRQVLQAFF.

The chain links TRBV18 to TRBJ1-5; weak D call: TRBD1 (6 bases). CDR1 and CDR2 from the germline V gene are KGHSH and LQKENI. Trimming took 3 bases from V and 0 from J, leaving 9 bases between them. The CDR3 contains 15 residues. In DNA form, the CDR3 reads TGTGCCAGCTCACCCGAGGGGGTTAGCAATCAGCCCCAGCATTTT. This sequence encodes CASSPEGVSNQPQHF. The complete variable domain, with remaining parts taken from reference TRBV18 and TRBJ1-5, reads NAGVMQNPRHLVRRRGQEARLRCSPMKGHSHVYWYRQLPEEGLKFMVYLQKENIIDESGMPKERFSAEFPKEGPSILRIQQVVRGDSAAYFCASSPEGVSNQPQHFGDGTRLSIL.

The CDR3 DNA follows: TGTGCCAGCAGCCAGGACTACGGGGAGCTGTTTTTT. As protein: CASSQDYGELFF. The chain links TRBV3-1 (or the pseudogene TRBV3-2) to TRBJ2-2; a possible D gene is TRBD2 (6 bases). Germline CDR1 LGHDT, CDR2 YNNKEL (reference sequence). Trimming shortened V by 3 bases and J by 7 bases, and 6 bases separated the two germline ends. This CDR3 spans 12 amino acids.

J is TRBJ2-2 and V is TRBV10-2; no clear D. CDR3 length equals 13 residues. V gave up 8 bases and J gave up 0 bases, with 7 bases separating them. CDR1 is WSHSY and CDR2 is SAAADI in the germline V gene. CDR3 protein: CASHLSNTGELFF. The CDR3 nucleotides are TGCGCCAGCCATCTATCGAACACCGGGGAGCTGTTTTTT.

V and J are TRBV27 and TRBJ2-3, with 8 bases identical to TRBD1. CDR3 length equals 15 residues. Germline values: CDR1 MNHEY, CDR2 SMNVEV (reference sequence). With 6 bases clipped from V and 10 bases from J, the junction kept 15 bases outside the gene matches. The CDR3 nucleotides are TGTGCCAGCAGGCTTCAGGGACAGGATCTATCGTCGCAGTATTTT. This sequence encodes CASRLQGQDLSSQYF.

This clone was counted at least ten times. The chain links TRBV5-4 to TRBJ2-4; a possible D gene is TRBD2 (6 bases). Germline assignment: CDR1 SGHNT and CDR2 YYREEE (reference sequence). Between the trimmed V and J ends, which lost 2 bases and 5 bases, there was a span of 11 bases. The CDR3 totals 14 residues. This CDR3 is CASSLRDSQNIQYF. The CDR3, as DNA: TGTGCCAGCAGCTTACGGGACTCCCAAAACATTCAGTACTTC.

The gene calls are TRBV6-5 and TRBJ2-2; 7 bases agree with TRBD2. Germline CDR1 and CDR2: MNHEY and SVGAGI. There are 14 residues in the CDR3. The V and J ends lost 10 bases and 0 bases, in that order; junction bases with no gene match: 5. The CDR3 region is CATLGGSNTGELFF. As DNA, the CDR3 is TGTGCCACCTTGGGGGGGTCGAACACCGGGGAGCTGTTTTTT.

V and J are TRBV6-5 and TRBJ2-1; D is possibly TRBD1 (6 bases). With 6 bases removed from V and 14 bases from J, the gap between germline ends came to 20 bases. CDR1 MNHEY and CDR2 SVGAGI come from the germline V gene. This CDR3 is 13 amino acids long. The CDR3 DNA is TGTGCCAGCAGGCTACGCCAACAGGGAAATGAGTTCTTC. Its translation is CASRLRQQGNEFF.

This clone came up once. The rearrangement uses TRBV30 and TRBJ2-2, with 8 nucleotides matching TRBD2. V shed 5 bases, J shed 2 bases, and the junction held 16 bases outside the gene matches. Germline lookup yields CDR1 GTSNPN and CDR2 SVGIG (reference sequence). This CDR3 spans 18 amino acids. CDR3 amino acids: CAWLGGVQSPTNTGELFF. The CDR3, as DNA: TGTGCCTGGCTCGGGGGGGTCCAATCCCCAACAAACACCGGGGAGCTGTTTTTT.

The V and J genes are TRBV7-9 and TRBJ1-6; 8 bases are shared with TRBD1. The germline V gene encodes CDR1 SEHNR and CDR2 FQNEAQ (reference sequence). V lost 0 bases to trimming and J lost 8 bases; unmatched junction nucleotides: 3. The CDR3 has 15 residues. The CDR3: CASSLAGTGDSPLHF. The CDR3 DNA sequence: TGTGCCAGCAGCTTAGCCGGGACAGGTGATTCACCCCTCCACTTT. The full variable domain, rest sourced from reference TRBV7-9 and TRBJ1-6, is DTGVSQNPRHKITKRGQNVTFRCDPISEHNRLYWYRQTLGQGPEFLTYFQNEAQLEKSRLLSDRFSAERPKGSFSTLEIQRTEQGDSAMYLCASSLAGTGDSPLHFGNGTRLTVT.

J is TRBJ2-7 and V is TRBV19; D not resolved. This CDR3 comprises 11 residues. Germline V gene lookup returns CDR1 LNHDA and CDR2 SQIVND (reference sequence). The V end was cut by 1 base, the J end by 7 bases, with 5 bases between. The DNA of the CDR3 is TGTGCCAGTAGTATAGGAGGAGAGCAGTACTTC. Translated: CASSIGGEQYF.